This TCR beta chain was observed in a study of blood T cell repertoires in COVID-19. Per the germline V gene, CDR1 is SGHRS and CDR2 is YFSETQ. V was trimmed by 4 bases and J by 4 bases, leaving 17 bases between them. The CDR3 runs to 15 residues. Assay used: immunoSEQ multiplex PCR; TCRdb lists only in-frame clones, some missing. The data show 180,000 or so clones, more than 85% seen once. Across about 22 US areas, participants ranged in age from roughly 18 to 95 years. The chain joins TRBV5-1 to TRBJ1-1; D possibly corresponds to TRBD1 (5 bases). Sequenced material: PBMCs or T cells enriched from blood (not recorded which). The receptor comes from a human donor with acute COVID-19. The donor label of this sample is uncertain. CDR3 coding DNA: TGCGCCAGCAGCACACTCGGGGGGAGGAGCACTGAAGCTTTCTTT. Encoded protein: CASSTLGGRSTEAFF.